This TCR beta chain was sequenced during a study of PD-L1 blockade in urothelial cancer. Trimming removed 5 bases from V and 3 bases from J; junction bases left unmatched: 6. The CDR3 sequence is 15 residues long. The V gene's germline CDR1 is SGHAT and CDR2 FQNNGV. Profiled with immunoSEQ multiplex PCR; TCRdb holds only in-frame clones, not every one. This table holds roughly 28,000 clones, roughly 84% found once. Described time point: peripheral blood 6 weeks after treatment start. Sequencing used PBMCs, obtained around atezolizumab (anti-PD-L1) treatment. V usage is TRBV11-2 and J usage is TRBJ2-3, with TRBD1 identical over 9 bases. This clonotype was sampled from a man aged 70-80 years with urothelial cancer. CDR3 nucleotide sequence: TGTGCCAGCAGCCAACGGACAGGGGCGACAGATACGCAGTATTTT. This translates into CASSQRTGATDTQYF. The variable domain in full, with the rest retrieved from reference TRBV11-2 and TRBJ2-3, is EAGVAQSPRYKIIEKRQSVAFWCNPISGHATLYWYQQILGQGPKLLIQFQNNGVVDDSQLPKDRFSAERLKGVDSTLKIQPAKLEDSAVYLCASSQRTGATDTQYFGPGTRLTVL.